This T cell receptor beta chain comes out of a study of T cells in Graves' hyperthyroidism and ophthalmopathy. Amplification yielded TCR beta CDR3 regions, with RNA transcripts as the source. During a first-round RT-PCR of the TCR CDR3, the HTBI primer set was used. MiXCR, run by TCRdb on the multiplex PCR reads, gives a single entry per CDR3 protein. The sample holds a few hundred thousand distinct CDR3 sequences, about a sixth seen once. There are 14 residues in the CDR3. CDR1 and CDR2 (germline): SGHTA, FQGNSA. Trimming removed 5 bases from V and 8 bases from J, with 16 bases in between. This receptor was identified in a woman in her 40s with Graves' ophthalmopathy. J is TRBJ2-1 and V is TRBV7-2; D remains unclear. Sequencing used blood. CDR3 sequence (DNA): TGTGCCAGCAGCCTGGTGGCCCAGCAGGATGAGCAGTTCTTC. Translating it yields CASSLVAQQDEQFF. Looking up the rest from reference TRBV7-2 and TRBJ2-1 gives the full variable domain: GAGVSQSPSNKVTEKGKDVELRCDPISGHTALYWYRQSLGQGLEFLIYFQGNSAPDKSGLPSDRFSAERTGGSVSTLTIQRTQQEDSAVYLCASSLVAQQDEQFFGPGTRLTVL.